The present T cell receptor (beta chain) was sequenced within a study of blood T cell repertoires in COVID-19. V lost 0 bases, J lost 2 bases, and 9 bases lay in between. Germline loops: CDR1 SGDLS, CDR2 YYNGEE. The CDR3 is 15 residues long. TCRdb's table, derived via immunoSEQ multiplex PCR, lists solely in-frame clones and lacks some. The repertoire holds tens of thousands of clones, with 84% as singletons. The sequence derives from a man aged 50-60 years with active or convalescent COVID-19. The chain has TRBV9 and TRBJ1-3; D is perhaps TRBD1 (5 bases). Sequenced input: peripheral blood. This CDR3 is CASSVDGRAGNTIYF. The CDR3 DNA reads TGTGCCAGCAGCGTAGACGGCAGGGCTGGAAACACCATATATTTT.